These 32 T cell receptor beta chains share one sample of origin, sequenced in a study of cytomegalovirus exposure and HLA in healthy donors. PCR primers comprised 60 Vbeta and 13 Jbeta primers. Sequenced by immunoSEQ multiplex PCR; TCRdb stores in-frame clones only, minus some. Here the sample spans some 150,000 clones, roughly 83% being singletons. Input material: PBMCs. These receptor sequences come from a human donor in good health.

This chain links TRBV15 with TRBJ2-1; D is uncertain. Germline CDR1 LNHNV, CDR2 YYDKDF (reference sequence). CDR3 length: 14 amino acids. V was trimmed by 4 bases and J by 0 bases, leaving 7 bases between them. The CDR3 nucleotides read TGTGCCACCAGCACAAAGAGCTCCTACAATGAGCAGTTCTTC. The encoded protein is CATSTKSSYNEQFF.

Written as DNA, the CDR3 is TGTGCCATCAGTGAGCAGTTGTCTGACACAGATACGCAGTATTTT. Translating it yields CAISEQLSDTDTQYF. The genes are TRBV10-3 and TRBJ2-3, with D unclear. CDR3 size: 15 residues. V lost 2 bases and J lost 2, with 11 bases in between. Looked up from germline, CDR1 is ENHRY and CDR2 is SYGVKD.

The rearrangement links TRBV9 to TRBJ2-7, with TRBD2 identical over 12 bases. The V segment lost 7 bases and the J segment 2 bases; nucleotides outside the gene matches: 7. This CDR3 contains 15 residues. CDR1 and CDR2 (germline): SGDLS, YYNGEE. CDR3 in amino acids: CASADGLAGPYEQYF. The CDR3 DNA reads TGTGCCAGCGCAGACGGACTAGCGGGGCCCTACGAGCAGTACTTC.

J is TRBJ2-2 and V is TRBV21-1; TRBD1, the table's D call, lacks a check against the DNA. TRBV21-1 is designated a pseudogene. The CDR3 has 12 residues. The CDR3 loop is CASTDRVGELFF. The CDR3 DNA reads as TGTGCCAGCACCGACAGGGTCGGGGAGCTGTTTTTT.

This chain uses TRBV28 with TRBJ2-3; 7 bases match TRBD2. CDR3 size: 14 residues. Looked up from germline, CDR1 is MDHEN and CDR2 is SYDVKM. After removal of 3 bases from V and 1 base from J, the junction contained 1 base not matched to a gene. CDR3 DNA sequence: TGTGCCAGCAGTTTTCTAGCGGGCACAGATACGCAGTATTTT. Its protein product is CASSFLAGTDTQYF.

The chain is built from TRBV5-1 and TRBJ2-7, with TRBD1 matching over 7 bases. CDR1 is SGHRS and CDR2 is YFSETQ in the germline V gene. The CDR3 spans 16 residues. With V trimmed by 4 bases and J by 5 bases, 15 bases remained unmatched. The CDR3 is CASSDRTGSIQHEQYF. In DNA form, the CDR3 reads TGCGCCAGCAGCGATAGGACAGGATCCATTCAGCACGAGCAGTACTTC.

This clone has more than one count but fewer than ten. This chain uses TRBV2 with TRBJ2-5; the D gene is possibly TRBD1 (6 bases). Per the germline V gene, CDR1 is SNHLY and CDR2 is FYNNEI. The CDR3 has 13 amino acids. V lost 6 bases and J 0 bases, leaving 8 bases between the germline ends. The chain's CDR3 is CASRGQNQETQYF. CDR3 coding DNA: TGTGCCAGCAGAGGACAGAACCAAGAGACCCAGTACTTC.

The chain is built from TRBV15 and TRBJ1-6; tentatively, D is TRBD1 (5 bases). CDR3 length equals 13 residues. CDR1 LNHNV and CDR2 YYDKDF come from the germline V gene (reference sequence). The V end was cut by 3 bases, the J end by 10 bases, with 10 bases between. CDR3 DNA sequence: TGTGCCACCAGCAGGACGGGGGAATCACCCCTCCACTTT. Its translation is CATSRTGESPLHF. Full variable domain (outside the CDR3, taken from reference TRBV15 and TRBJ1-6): DAMVIQNPRYQVTQFGKPVTLSCSQTLNHNVMYWYQQKSSQAPKLLFHYYDKDFNNEADTPDNFQSRRPNTSFCFLDIRSPGLGDTAMYLCATSRTGESPLHFGNGTRLTVT.

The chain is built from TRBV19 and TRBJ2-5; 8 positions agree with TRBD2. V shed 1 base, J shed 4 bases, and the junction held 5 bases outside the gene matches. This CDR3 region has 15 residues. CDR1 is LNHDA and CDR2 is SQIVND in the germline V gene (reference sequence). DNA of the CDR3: TGTGCCAGTAGTATAGGCGCCGCGGGAGGAGAGACCCAGTACTTC. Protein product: CASSIGAAGGETQYF.

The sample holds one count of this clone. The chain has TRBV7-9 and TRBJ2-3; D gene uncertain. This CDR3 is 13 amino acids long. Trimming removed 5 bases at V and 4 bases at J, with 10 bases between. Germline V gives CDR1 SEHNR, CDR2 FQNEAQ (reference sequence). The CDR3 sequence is CASSPRSADTQYF. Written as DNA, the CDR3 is TGTGCCAGCAGCCCCCGGAGCGCAGATACGCAGTATTTT.

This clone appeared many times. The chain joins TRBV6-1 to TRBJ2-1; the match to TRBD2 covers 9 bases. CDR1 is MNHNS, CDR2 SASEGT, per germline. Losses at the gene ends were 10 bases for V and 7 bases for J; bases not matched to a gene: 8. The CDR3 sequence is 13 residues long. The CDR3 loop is CAIQGLALNEQFF. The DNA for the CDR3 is TGTGCCATACAGGGACTAGCTTTGAATGAGCAGTTCTTC.

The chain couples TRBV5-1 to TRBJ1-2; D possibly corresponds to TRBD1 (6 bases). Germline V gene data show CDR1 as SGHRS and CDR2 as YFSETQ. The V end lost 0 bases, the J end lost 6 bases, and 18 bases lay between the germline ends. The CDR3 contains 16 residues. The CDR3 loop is CASSLVGTDRGDGYTF. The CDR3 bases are TGCGCCAGCAGCTTGGTGGGAACGGACAGAGGCGATGGCTACACCTTC.

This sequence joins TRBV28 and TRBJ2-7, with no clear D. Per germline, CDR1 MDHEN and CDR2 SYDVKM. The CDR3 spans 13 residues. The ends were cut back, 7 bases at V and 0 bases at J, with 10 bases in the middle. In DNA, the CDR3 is TGTGCCAGCAACCAGGTTAGCTCCTACGAGCAGTACTTC. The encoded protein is CASNQVSSYEQYF.

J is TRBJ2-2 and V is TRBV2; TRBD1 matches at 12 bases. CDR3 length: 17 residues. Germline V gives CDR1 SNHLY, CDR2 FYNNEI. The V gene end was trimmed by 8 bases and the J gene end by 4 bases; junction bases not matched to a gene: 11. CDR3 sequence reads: CASSIGTGGTVTGELFF. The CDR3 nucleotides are TGTGCCAGCTCCATTGGGACAGGGGGCACCGTCACCGGGGAGCTGTTTTTT.

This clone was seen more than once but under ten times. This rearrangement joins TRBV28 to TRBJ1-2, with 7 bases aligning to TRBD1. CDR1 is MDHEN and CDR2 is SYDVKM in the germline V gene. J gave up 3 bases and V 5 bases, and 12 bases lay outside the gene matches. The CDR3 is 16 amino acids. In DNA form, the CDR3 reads TGTGCCAGCAGTCCTTTAACAGGGGAACGGGACTATGGCTACACCTTC. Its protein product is CASSPLTGERDYGYTF.

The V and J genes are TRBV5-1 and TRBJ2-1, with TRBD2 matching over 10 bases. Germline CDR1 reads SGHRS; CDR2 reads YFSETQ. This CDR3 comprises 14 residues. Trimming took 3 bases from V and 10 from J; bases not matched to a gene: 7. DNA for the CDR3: TGCGCCAGCAGCTCCAGCGGGGGGGCGCGGGAGCAGTTCTTC. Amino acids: CASSSSGGAREQFF.

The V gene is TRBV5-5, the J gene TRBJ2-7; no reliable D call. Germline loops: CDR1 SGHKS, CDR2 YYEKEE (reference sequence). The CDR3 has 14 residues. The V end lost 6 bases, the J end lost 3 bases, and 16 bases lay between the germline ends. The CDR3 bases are TGTGCCAGCACCCGAACGACAAAGATCTACGAGCAGTACTTC. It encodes CASTRTTKIYEQYF.

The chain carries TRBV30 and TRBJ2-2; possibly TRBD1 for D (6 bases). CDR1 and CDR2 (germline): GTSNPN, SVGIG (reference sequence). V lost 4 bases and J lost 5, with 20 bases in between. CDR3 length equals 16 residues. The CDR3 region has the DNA TGTGCCTGGACACGCATGTCGGGACATGAAACCGGGGAGCTGTTTTTT. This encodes CAWTRMSGHETGELFF.

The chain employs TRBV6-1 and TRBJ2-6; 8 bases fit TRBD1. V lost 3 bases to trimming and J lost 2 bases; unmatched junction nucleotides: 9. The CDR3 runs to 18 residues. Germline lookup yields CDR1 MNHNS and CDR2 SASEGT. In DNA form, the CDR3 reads TGTGCCAGCAGTGATGGCAGGGGGCGGCCAGCTGGGGCCAACGTCCTGACTTTC. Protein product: CASSDGRGRPAGANVLTF.

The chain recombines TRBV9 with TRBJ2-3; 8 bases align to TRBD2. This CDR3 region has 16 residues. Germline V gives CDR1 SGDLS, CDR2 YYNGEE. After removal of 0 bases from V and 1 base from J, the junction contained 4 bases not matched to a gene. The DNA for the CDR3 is TGTGCCAGCAGCGTAGGCAGAGCGGGGGGCACAGATACGCAGTATTTT. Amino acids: CASSVGRAGGTDTQYF.

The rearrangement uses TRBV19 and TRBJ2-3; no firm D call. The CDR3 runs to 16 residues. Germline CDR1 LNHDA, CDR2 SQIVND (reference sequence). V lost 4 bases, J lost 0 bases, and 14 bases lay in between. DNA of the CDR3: TGTGCCAGTAGTACACTGACGGAGACTAGCACAGATACGCAGTATTTT. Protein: CASSTLTETSTDTQYF.

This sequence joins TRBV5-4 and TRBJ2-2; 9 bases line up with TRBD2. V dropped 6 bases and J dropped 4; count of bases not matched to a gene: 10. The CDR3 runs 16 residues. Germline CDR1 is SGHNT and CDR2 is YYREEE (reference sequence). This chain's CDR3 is CASTSLAGGRTGELFF. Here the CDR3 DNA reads TGTGCCAGCACCTCACTAGCGGGCGGTCGCACCGGGGAGCTGTTTTTT. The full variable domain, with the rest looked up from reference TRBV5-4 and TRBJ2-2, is ETGVTQSPTHLIKTRGQQVTLRCSSQSGHNTVSWYQQALGQGPQFIFQYYREEENGRGNFPPRFSGLQFPNYSSELNVNALELDDSALYLCASTSLAGGRTGELFFGEGSRLTVL.

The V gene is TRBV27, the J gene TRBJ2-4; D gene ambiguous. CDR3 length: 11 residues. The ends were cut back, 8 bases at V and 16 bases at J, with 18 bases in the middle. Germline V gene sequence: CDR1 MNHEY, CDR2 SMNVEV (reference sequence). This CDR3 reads CASAYGLVYYF. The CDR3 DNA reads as TGTGCCAGCGCTTACGGCCTAGTTTATTACTTC.

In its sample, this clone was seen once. CDR3 sequence reads: CASSPGGSTEAFF. The CDR3, as DNA: TGTGCCAGCAGCCCCGGGGGGTCCACTGAAGCTTTCTTT. This chain connects TRBV7-2 to TRBJ1-1, with D perhaps TRBD1 (5 bases). The CDR3 has 13 residues. Trimming left V 5 bases short and J 4 bases short, with 11 bases between. The germline CDR1 and CDR2 sequences are SGHTA and FQGNSA.

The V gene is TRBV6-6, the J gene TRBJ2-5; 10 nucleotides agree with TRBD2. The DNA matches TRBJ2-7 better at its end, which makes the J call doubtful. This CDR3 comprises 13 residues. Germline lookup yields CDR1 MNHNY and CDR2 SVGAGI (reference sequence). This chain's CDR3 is CASRAGGPFEQYF. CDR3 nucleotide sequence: TGTGCCAGCAGAGCGGGAGGGCCATTCGAGCAGTACTTC.

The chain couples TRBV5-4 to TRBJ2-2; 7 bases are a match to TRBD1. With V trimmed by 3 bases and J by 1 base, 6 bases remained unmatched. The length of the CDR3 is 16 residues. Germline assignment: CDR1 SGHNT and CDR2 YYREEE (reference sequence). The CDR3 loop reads CASSYSRDRNTGELFF. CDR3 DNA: TGTGCCAGCAGCTACTCCCGGGACAGGAACACCGGGGAGCTGTTTTTT.

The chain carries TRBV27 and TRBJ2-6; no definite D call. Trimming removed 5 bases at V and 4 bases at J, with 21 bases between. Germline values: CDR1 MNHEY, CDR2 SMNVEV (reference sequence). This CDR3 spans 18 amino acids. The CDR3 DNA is TGTGCCAGCAGTCCCATATCCCCCGGGTCCTTAGGGGCCAACGTCCTGACTTTC. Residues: CASSPISPGSLGANVLTF.

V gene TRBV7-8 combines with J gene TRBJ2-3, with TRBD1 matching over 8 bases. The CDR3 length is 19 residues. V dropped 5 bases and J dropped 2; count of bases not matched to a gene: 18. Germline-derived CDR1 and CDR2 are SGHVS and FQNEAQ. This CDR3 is CASSMDTGTGLGDTDTQYF. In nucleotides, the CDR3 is TGTGCCAGCAGCATGGATACCGGGACAGGACTCGGGGACACAGATACGCAGTATTTT.

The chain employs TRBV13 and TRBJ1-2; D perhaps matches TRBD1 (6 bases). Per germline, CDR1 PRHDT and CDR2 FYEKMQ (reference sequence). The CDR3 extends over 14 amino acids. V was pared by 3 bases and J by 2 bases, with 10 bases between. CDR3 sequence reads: CASSFTGTNYGYTF. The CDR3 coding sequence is TGTGCCAGCAGCTTTACCGGGACAAACTATGGCTACACCTTC.

CDR3 amino acids: CASSYHGQATEAFF. CDR3 bases: TGTGCCAGCAGTTACCACGGACAGGCCACTGAAGCTTTCTTT. V is TRBV27 and J is TRBJ1-1; 7 nucleotides line up with TRBD1. After removal of 4 bases from V and 4 bases from J, the junction contained 6 bases not matched to a gene. This CDR3 region has 14 residues. Germline V lookup: CDR1 MNHEY, CDR2 SMNVEV (reference sequence).

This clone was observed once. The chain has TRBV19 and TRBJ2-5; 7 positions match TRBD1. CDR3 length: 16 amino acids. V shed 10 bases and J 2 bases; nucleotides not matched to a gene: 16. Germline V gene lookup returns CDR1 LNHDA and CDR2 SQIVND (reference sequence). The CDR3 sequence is CATSPTETGRQETQYF. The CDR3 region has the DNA TGTGCCACCTCTCCAACTGAGACAGGGAGACAAGAGACCCAGTACTTC.

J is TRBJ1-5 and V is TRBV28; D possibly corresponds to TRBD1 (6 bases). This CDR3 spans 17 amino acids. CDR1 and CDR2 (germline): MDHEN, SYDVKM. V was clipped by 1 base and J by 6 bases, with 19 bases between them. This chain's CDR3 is CASSLYGKSGASQPQHF. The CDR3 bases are TGTGCCAGCAGTTTATACGGAAAATCAGGGGCTAGTCAGCCCCAGCATTTT.